This is a list of T cell receptor beta chains from one sample in a study of blood T cell repertoires in COVID-19. Assay: immunoSEQ multiplex PCR; the TCRdb copy retains only in-frame clones and omits some. Of 350,000 to 450,000 clones detected, around 89% appear once; the ten largest clones hold approximately 1.5%. Sequenced material: peripheral blood. The receptor source for this set is a woman between 40 and 50 years old with COVID-19, enrolled during active disease. Each CDR3 is given with its conserved first and last residue. The D gene is left open where the match is weak. The size of a clone is reported for some rows only, either as once, few or many, or as a class for expanded clones.

d_gene	v_gene	j_gene	len	abundance	CDR3aa	CDR3nt
NA	TRBV6-5	TRBJ2-5	14	NA	CASRVNGGRWTQYF	TGTGCCAGCAGGGTGAACGGGGGGCGTTGGACCCAGTACTTC
TRBD2	TRBV19	TRBJ2-1	17	NA	CASSIGTSGSSYNEQFF	TGTGCCAGTAGTATAGGAACTAGCGGGAGTTCCTACAATGAGCAGTTCTTC
NA	TRBV6-5	TRBJ1-2	13	NA	CASTRTASYGYTF	TGTGCCAGCACCAGGACAGCAAGCTATGGCTACACCTTC
TRBD1	TRBV6-2/TRBV6-3	TRBJ1-1	12	NA	CASSIQGARAFF	TGTGCCAGCAGTATCCAGGGGGCGCGAGCTTTCTTT
NA	TRBV2	TRBJ1-1	13	NA	CASKSDRNTEAFF	TGTGCCAGCAAGTCGGACAGGAACACTGAAGCTTTCTTT
TRBD1	TRBV4-3	TRBJ1-1	13	NA	CASSQGQGGRAFF	TGCGCCAGCAGCCAGGGACAGGGGGGGCGAGCTTTCTTT
TRBD2	TRBV5-1	TRBJ2-3	17	NA	CASSLGLAGGYTDTQYF	TGCGCCAGCAGCTTGGGACTAGCGGGGGGGTACACAGATACGCAGTATTTT
NA	TRBV6-1	TRBJ1-5	16	NA	CASSEMALSHNQPQHF	TGTGCCAGCAGTGAAATGGCTTTGTCCCACAATCAGCCCCAGCATTTT
TRBD1	TRBV6-2/TRBV6-3	TRBJ1-2	16	NA	CASSYLPGQRTHGYTF	TGTGCCAGCAGTTACCTGCCGGGACAGAGAACCCATGGCTACACCTTC
NA	TRBV28	TRBJ1-2	11	NA	CGAGVNYGYTF	TGTGGCGCGGGAGTTAACTATGGCTACACCTTC
NA	TRBV5-5	TRBJ2-6	16	NA	CASSSLHRAGANVLTF	TGTGCCAGCAGCTCGTTACACAGGGCTGGGGCCAACGTCCTGACTTTC
TRBD1	TRBV29-1	TRBJ1-1	14	few	CSVGTGGAGSEAFF	TGCAGCGTTGGGACAGGGGGCGCAGGGTCTGAAGCTTTCTTT
NA	TRBV29-1	TRBJ2-1	14	NA	CSVVGFGSYNEQFF	TGCAGCGTTGTTGGGTTCGGGTCCTACAATGAGCAGTTCTTC
TRBD1	TRBV9	TRBJ2-1	15	NA	CASSATGSSYNEQFF	TGTGCCAGCAGCGCGACAGGGAGCTCCTACAATGAGCAGTTCTTC
NA	TRBV28	TRBJ1-5	14	NA	CASRDRKGLQPQHF	TGTGCCAGCAGGGATCGGAAGGGACTCCAGCCCCAGCATTTT
NA	TRBV30	TRBJ1-1	13	few	CAWSRGSVTEAFF	TGTGCCTGGAGCAGAGGCAGCGTCACTGAAGCTTTCTTT
NA	TRBV5-1	TRBJ1-1	15	NA	CASSSITNMNTEAFF	TGCGCCAGCAGCTCGATAACAAATATGAACACTGAAGCTTTCTTT
TRBD1	TRBV11-3	TRBJ2-2	18	NA	CASSLDPRDSQDTGELFF	TGTGCCAGCAGCTTAGATCCCCGGGACAGTCAGGACACCGGGGAGCTGTTTTTT
TRBD1	TRBV19	TRBJ1-5	14	few	CASSFDRDGQPQHF	TGTGCCAGTAGTTTCGACAGGGATGGTCAGCCCCAGCATTTT
TRBD2	TRBV6-5	TRBJ2-5	16	NA	CASSYPGLAGGATQYF	TGTGCCAGCAGTTACCCGGGACTAGCGGGAGGAGCTACCCAGTACTTC
NA	TRBV6-5	TRBJ2-7	12	NA	CASRRSPGEQYF	TGTGCCAGCAGACGTTCTCCGGGGGAGCAGTACTTC
TRBD2	TRBV7-2	TRBJ2-3	16	NA	CASSRLAGGLTDTQYF	TGTGCCAGCAGCCGGCTAGCGGGAGGGTTGACAGATACGCAGTATTTT
NA	TRBV30	TRBJ1-5	13	NA	CAWSPRGNQPQHF	TGTGCCTGGAGTCCCCGAGGTAATCAGCCCCAGCATTTT
NA	TRBV6-5	TRBJ1-4	13	NA	CASSYSNSEKLFF	TGTGCCAGCAGTTACTCGAACAGCGAAAAACTGTTTTTT
TRBD1	TRBV9	TRBJ1-2	15	NA	CASSGGTGVGKGYTF	TGTGCCAGCAGCGGGGGGACAGGCGTAGGTAAAGGCTACACCTTC
TRBD1	TRBV4-1	TRBJ1-1	14	NA	CASSPRTGETEAFF	TGCGCCAGCAGCCCCCGGACAGGGGAAACTGAAGCTTTCTTT
NA	TRBV19	TRBJ2-1	15	NA	CASSDYNAVNNEQFF	TGTGCCAGTAGCGATTATAATGCGGTCAACAATGAGCAGTTCTTC